Each of the 20 T cell receptor beta chains below was sequenced from the same sample in a study of spatial heterogeneity in lung cancer. Time point in this sample: blood at routine non-recurrence follow-up after resection. Whole RNA from tumor, nontumor lung or frozen PBMC was sequenced unsorted. Using its own MiXCR run on the 5' RACE reads, TCRdb lists one record per CDR3 protein. The sample includes approximately 50,000 distinct CDR3 sequences, roughly 7% seen only once; the top ten take 35% to 45%. The sample here was PBMCs, taken at follow-up. The source is a female donor with early-stage non-small cell lung cancer.

The table lists this clonotype with many counts. V gene TRBV20-1 combines with J gene TRBJ1-2, with TRBD1 as a possible D gene (5 bases). CDR3 size: 13 residues. Germline assignment: CDR1 DFQATT and CDR2 SNEGSKA (reference sequence). Trimming pared 0 bases from V and 13 bases from J, leaving 18 bases between. As DNA, the CDR3 is TGCAGTGCTAGAGACGCATTACCCAGGGAGCTCACCTTC. Translated: CSARDALPRELTF.

A word on this clonotype: This clone may be a read error of a much larger clone one base away. This sequence joins TRBV29-1 and TRBJ1-1; perhaps TRBD1 as D (5 bases). Germline assignment: CDR1 SQVTM and CDR2 ANQGSEA. This CDR3 spans 12 amino acids. For the CDR3, the DNA is TGCAGCGTTGTCTGGGGGAACACTGCAGCTTTCTTT. Protein product: CSVVWGNTAAFF. Looking up the rest from reference TRBV29-1 and TRBJ1-1 gives the full variable domain: SAVISQKPSRDICQRGTSLTIQCQVDSQVTMMFWYRQQPGQSLTLIATANQGSEATYESGFVIDKFPISRPNLTFSTLTVSNMSPEDSSIYLCSVVWGNTAAFFGQGTRLTVV.

This clonotype turned up a few times. CDR3 nucleotide sequence: TGCGCCAGCAGCCCAAGCGGTCCCAACACCGGGGAGCTGTTTTTT. The encoded protein is CASSPSGPNTGELFF. This chain uses TRBV5-1 with TRBJ2-2; D is perhaps TRBD2 (5 bases). The CDR3 runs 15 residues. Trimming cost V 4 bases and J 2 bases, with 12 bases left between them. CDR1 is SGHRS, CDR2 YFSETQ, per germline.

This clonotype was recorded many times. The V call is TRBV20-1, the J call TRBJ2-3, with 10 positions matching TRBD1. The length of the CDR3 is 18 residues. Germline values: CDR1 DFQATT, CDR2 SNEGSKA (reference sequence). Trimming took 1 base from V and 4 from J; bases not matched to a gene: 14. The CDR3 sequence: CSARVPYPGQGPADTQYF. The CDR3 coding sequence is TGCAGTGCTAGAGTTCCCTACCCGGGACAGGGGCCCGCAGATACGCAGTATTTT.

This clonotype was recorded a few times. The CDR3 bases are TGTGCCAGCAGCCGAACAGGGGGAGTGGGGAACACTGAAGCTTTCTTT. Residues: CASSRTGGVGNTEAFF. This sequence joins TRBV3-1 and TRBJ1-1; TRBD1 agrees at 8 bases. Germline CDR1 is LGHDT and CDR2 is YNNKEL (reference sequence). V shed 4 bases, J shed 1 base, and the junction held 8 bases outside the gene matches. This CDR3 region has 16 residues.

This clonotype was seen repeatedly, ten times or more. V is TRBV7-2 and J is TRBJ1-1; 8 nucleotides align to TRBD1. Per the germline V gene, CDR1 is SGHTA and CDR2 is FQGNSA. The J segment lost 1 base and the V segment lost 7 bases, leaving 11 bases of the junction unmatched. This CDR3 spans 16 amino acids. The CDR3 DNA is TGTGCCAGCAACACACGGCAGGGGGCGGGGAACACTGAAGCTTTCTTT. This sequence encodes CASNTRQGAGNTEAFF.

In its sample, this clonotype was seen many times. The chain joins TRBV7-2 to TRBJ1-1, with 8 bases aligning to TRBD1. CDR1 and CDR2 (germline): SGHTA, FQGNSA. CDR3 length: 14 residues. Trimming removed 6 bases from V and 2 bases from J; junction bases left unmatched: 5. For the CDR3, the DNA is TGTGCCAGCAGTCGACAGGGGTTAAACACTGAAGCTTTCTTT. Its protein is CASSRQGLNTEAFF. Using reference TRBV7-2 and TRBJ1-1 for the parts outside the CDR3, the full variable domain is GAGVSQSPSNKVTEKGKDVELRCDPISGHTALYWYRQSLGQGLEFLIYFQGNSAPDKSGLPSDRFSAERTGGSVSTLTIQRTQQEDSAVYLCASSRQGLNTEAFFGQGTRLTVV.

This chain joins TRBV7-3 and TRBJ2-3, with a weak D call TRBD1 (5 bases). The CDR3 is 15 residues long. V was clipped by 4 bases and J by 0 bases, with 11 bases between them. The germline CDR1 and CDR2 sequences are SGHTA and FQGTGA. The CDR3 bases are TGTGCCAGCAGCTCGTCAGGGTTAAGCACAGATACGCAGTATTTT. This sequence encodes CASSSSGLSTDTQYF.

This clonotype occurred many times. Here the CDR3 reads CASKTLPQETQYF. DNA of the CDR3: TGCGCCAGCAAGACCCTCCCCCAAGAGACCCAGTACTTC. The chain employs TRBV5-1 and TRBJ2-5; no firm D call. The CDR3 is 13 amino acids. Germline-derived CDR1 and CDR2 are SGHRS and YFSETQ. V lost 6 bases, J lost 1 base, and 10 bases lay in between.

This clonotype has a count of ten or more. This chain links TRBV7-2 with TRBJ1-6; the D gene is possibly TRBD1 (5 bases). CDR3 length: 15 residues. Germline values: CDR1 SGHTA, CDR2 FQGNSA. Trimming shortened V by 1 base and J by 10 bases, and 14 bases separated the two germline ends. CDR3 bases: TGTGCCAGCAGCTTAGGTGGGGCAGGTGACTCACCCCTCCACTTT. Its protein is CASSLGGAGDSPLHF. Full variable domain (missing parts from reference TRBV7-2 and TRBJ1-6): GAGVSQSPSNKVTEKGKDVELRCDPISGHTALYWYRQSLGQGLEFLIYFQGNSAPDKSGLPSDRFSAERTGGSVSTLTIQRTQQEDSAVYLCASSLGGAGDSPLHFGNGTRLTVT.

This sequence joins TRBV20-1 and TRBJ2-3; D unresolved. Trimming removed 6 bases at V and 5 bases at J, with 18 bases between. CDR1 and CDR2 from the germline V gene are DFQATT and SNEGSKA (reference sequence). The CDR3 sequence is 14 residues long. CDR3 in DNA: TGCAGTGCAACCGACCGAGTCATCAGAGATACGCAGTATTTT. Amino acids: CSATDRVIRDTQYF.

This clonotype has a count of ten or more. The chain links TRBV5-1 to TRBJ2-5; TRBD2 aligns across 9 bases. The CDR3 contains 17 residues. Germline V lookup: CDR1 SGHRS, CDR2 YFSETQ. J was trimmed by 2 bases and V by 4 bases; bases with no gene match: 12. Here the CDR3 reads CASSPRWQRGAQETQYF. The CDR3 DNA follows: TGCGCCAGCAGCCCCCGGTGGCAGCGGGGGGCTCAAGAGACCCAGTACTTC.

This clonotype was seen at least ten times. This chain joins TRBV29-1 and TRBJ2-5, with TRBD2 matching over 7 bases. Germline values: CDR1 SQVTM, CDR2 ANQGSEA. The CDR3 totals 12 residues. Losses at the gene ends were 5 bases for V and 3 bases for J; bases not matched to a gene: 3. This CDR3 reads CSVRLAEETQYF. The CDR3 DNA reads as TGCAGCGTTAGGCTAGCGGAAGAGACCCAGTACTTC.

In the case of this clonotype: This may be a read error, as it is one base from a much larger clone. V gene TRBV11-2 combines with J gene TRBJ2-3; unclear D gene. Germline V gene sequence: CDR1 SGHAT, CDR2 FQNNGV. CDR3 length equals 13 residues. CDR3 protein: CGSSLDLTDTQYF. The CDR3 DNA reads TGTGGCAGCAGCTTAGATCTCACAGATACGCAGTATTTT.

This clonotype was observed at least ten times. The rearrangement links TRBV4-3 to TRBJ2-3; possibly TRBD1 or TRBD2 for D (6 bases each). There are 15 residues in the CDR3. Trimming pared 4 bases from V and 2 bases from J, leaving 13 bases between. Germline values: CDR1 LGHNA, CDR2 YSLEER. Written as DNA, the CDR3 is TGCGCCAGCAGCCGCGACCGGGGGCCCACAGATACGCAGTATTTT. This encodes CASSRDRGPTDTQYF.

On this clonotype: Just one base apart from a much larger clone, this may be a read error. J is TRBJ2-5 and V is TRBV5-1; D is perhaps TRBD1 (8 bases). Looked up from germline, CDR1 is SGHRS and CDR2 is YFSETQ. This CDR3 contains 16 residues. The chain's CDR3 is CAISWGASGDRETQYF. The CDR3 nucleotides read TGCGCCATCAGCTGGGGGGCGAGCGGGGACAGGGAGACCCAGTACTTC.

This clonotype has at least ten counts. The chain carries TRBV3-1 and TRBJ1-1, with 7 nucleotides matching TRBD1. Germline CDR1 is LGHDT and CDR2 is YNNKEL (reference sequence). The CDR3 is 14 residues long. The junction had 3 bases not matched to a gene; V was cut back by 5 bases and J by 0 bases. Here the CDR3 DNA reads TGTGCCAGCAGCGCACAGGGGCTGAACACTGAAGCTTTCTTT. This codes for CASSAQGLNTEAFF.

This chain links TRBV2 with TRBJ2-5; D possibly corresponds to TRBD2 (5 bases). The CDR3 contains 12 residues. V was shortened by 3 bases and J by 3 bases, with 5 bases between the two germline ends. Per the germline V gene, CDR1 is SNHLY and CDR2 is FYNNEI. The CDR3 here is CASSEEEETQYF. CDR3 bases: TGTGCCAGCAGTGAGGAGGAAGAGACCCAGTACTTC.

The table lists this clonotype with a few counts. The chain links TRBV6-2 or TRBV6-3 to TRBJ2-2; D call uncertain. Per germline, CDR1 MNHEY and CDR2 SVGEGT. The ends were cut back, 2 bases at V and 0 bases at J, with 13 bases in the middle. This CDR3 comprises 17 residues. As DNA, the CDR3 is TGTGCCAGCAGTTACCCGCTTCGATATTCGAACACCGGGGAGCTGTTTTTT. Translation gives CASSYPLRYSNTGELFF.

This clonotype was counted at least ten times. The V and J genes are TRBV7-9 and TRBJ2-2, with 10 nucleotides matching TRBD1. Germline CDR1 is SEHNR and CDR2 is FQNEAQ (reference sequence). The CDR3 loop spans 16 amino acids. The V gene end was trimmed by 4 bases and the J gene end by 4 bases; junction bases not matched to a gene: 6. The CDR3 region is CASSSWGQGITGELFF. The CDR3 nucleotides read TGTGCCAGCAGCTCATGGGGACAGGGGATCACCGGGGAGCTGTTTTTT.